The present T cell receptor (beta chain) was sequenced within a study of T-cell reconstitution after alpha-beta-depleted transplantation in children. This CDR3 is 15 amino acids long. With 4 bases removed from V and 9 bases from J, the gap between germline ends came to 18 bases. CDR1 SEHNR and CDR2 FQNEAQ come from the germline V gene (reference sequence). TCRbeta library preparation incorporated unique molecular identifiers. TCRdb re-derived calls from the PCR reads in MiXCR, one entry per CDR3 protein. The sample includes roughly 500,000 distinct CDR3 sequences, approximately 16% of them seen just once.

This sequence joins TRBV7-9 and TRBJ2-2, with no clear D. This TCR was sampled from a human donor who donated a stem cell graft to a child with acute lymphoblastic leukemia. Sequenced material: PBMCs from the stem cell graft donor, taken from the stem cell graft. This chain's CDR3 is CASSSPDAAPRELFF. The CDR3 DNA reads TGTGCCAGCAGCTCACCGGATGCGGCCCCGAGGGAGCTGTTTTTT.